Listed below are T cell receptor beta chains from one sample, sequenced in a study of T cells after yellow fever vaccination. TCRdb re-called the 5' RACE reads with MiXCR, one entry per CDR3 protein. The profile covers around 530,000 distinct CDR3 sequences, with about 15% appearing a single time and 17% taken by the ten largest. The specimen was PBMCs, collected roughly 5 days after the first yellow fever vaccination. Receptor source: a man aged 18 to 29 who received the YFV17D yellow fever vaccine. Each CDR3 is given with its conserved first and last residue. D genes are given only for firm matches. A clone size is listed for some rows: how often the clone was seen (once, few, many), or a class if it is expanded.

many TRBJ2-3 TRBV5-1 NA TGCGCCAGCAGCGCCGGACAGAGCACAGATACGCAGTATTTT CASSAGQSTDTQYF
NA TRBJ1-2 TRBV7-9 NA TGTGCCAGCAGCTTTGGGCAGCGCAGTCCAGCTAACTATGGCTACACCTTC CASSFGQRSPANYGYTF
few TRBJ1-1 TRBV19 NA TGTGCCAGTAGTGCTGATCGGGACACTGAAGCTTTCTTT CASSADRDTEAFF
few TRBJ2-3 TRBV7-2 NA TGTGCCAGCAGCCGACGGGGGACGCAGTATTTT CASSRRGTQYF
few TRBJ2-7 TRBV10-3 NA TGTGCCATCAGTGGGGAGGCACAGGCTCCCTACGAGCAGTACTTC CAISGEAQAPYEQYF
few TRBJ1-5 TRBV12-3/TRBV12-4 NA TGTGCCAGCAGTTTAGTTTCCCCGGGGTGGGGAGAGCCCCAGCATTTT CASSLVSPGWGEPQHF
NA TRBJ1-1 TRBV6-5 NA TGTGCCAGCAGTTACCCCCGGGGGGTGGACACTGAAGCTTTCTTT CASSYPRGVDTEAFF
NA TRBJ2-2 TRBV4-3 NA TGCGCCAGCAGCCAAGAGATGTTAGGCACCGGGGAGCTGTTTTTT CASSQEMLGTGELFF
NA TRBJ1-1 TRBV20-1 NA TGCAGTGCTAGAGGAAGCAGGGCTGGCACTGAAGCTTTCTTT CSARGSRAGTEAFF
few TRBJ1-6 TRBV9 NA TGTGCCAGCAGCTCGGCAGGGGTGAATTCACCCCTCCACTTT CASSSAGVNSPLHF
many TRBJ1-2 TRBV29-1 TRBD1 TGCAGCGTTGAAGATGGGCCAGGGACAGGGGGATACGGCTACACCTTC CSVEDGPGTGGYGYTF
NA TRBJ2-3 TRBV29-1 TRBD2 TGCAGCGTTAACAGCGGGGGGGCAAATACGCAGTATTTT CSVNSGGANTQYF
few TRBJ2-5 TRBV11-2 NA TGTGCCAGCAGCCCCAACCCGGGTTCTCCGGGAGAGACCCAGTACTTC CASSPNPGSPGETQYF
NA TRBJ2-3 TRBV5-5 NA TGTGCCAGCAGCGAAGTACAAGGTAGCACAGATACGCAGTATTTT CASSEVQGSTDTQYF
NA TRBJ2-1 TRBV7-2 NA TGTGCCAGCAGCTTAGGAGGACACAATTACAATGAGCAGTTCTTC CASSLGGHNYNEQFF
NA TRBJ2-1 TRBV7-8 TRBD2 TGTGCCAGCAGCCCAGTAGGCGGGGGTTTATACAATGAGCAGTTCTTC CASSPVGGGLYNEQFF
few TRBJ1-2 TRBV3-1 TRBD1 TGTGCCAGCAGCCAAGACTTGGGACAGGAGAACTATGGCTACACCTTC CASSQDLGQENYGYTF
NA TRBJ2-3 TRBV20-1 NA TGCAGTGCTCCGGACACCGGAGGCACAGATACGCAGTATTTT CSAPDTGGTDTQYF
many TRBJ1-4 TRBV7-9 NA TGTGCCAGCAGCTTAGTGACATCCGAAAAACTGTTTTTT CASSLVTSEKLFF
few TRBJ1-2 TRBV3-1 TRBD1 TGTGCCAGCAGCCAAGGGAGCAGGGGGTCTGGCTACACCTTC CASSQGSRGSGYTF
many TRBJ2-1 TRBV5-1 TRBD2 TGCGCCAGCAGCTGGGCCGGGACTAGCGGGGGGGATGAGCAGTTCTTC CASSWAGTSGGDEQFF
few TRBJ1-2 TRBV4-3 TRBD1 TGCGCCAGCAGCCAAGATTCACTAATCCAGGGGGTTTATGGCTACACCTTC CASSQDSLIQGVYGYTF
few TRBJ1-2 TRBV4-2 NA TGTGCCAGCAGCCAAGCCCAGGGGATCAACTATGGCTACACCTTC CASSQAQGINYGYTF
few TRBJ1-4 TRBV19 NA TGTGCCAGTCGAACCCTGACGGCGGCAAATGAAAAACTGTTTTTT CASRTLTAANEKLFF
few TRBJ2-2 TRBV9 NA TGTGCCAGCAGCGAGGACCCATCGAGGACCGGGGAGCTGTTTTTT CASSEDPSRTGELFF
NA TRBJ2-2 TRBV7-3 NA TGTGCCAGCAGCTACGAGTCTGGGGAGCTGTTTTTT CASSYESGELFF
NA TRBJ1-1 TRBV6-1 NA TGTGCCAGCAGAGGACAGATCAACACTGAAGCTTTCTTT CASRGQINTEAFF
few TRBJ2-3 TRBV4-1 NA TGCGCCAGCAGCCCCTTAGGCACAGATACGCAGTATTTT CASSPLGTDTQYF
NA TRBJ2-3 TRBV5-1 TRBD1 TGCGCCAGCAGCTCTGGGACAGATAGCACAGATACGCAGTATTTT CASSSGTDSTDTQYF
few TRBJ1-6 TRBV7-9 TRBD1 TGTGCCAGCAGCGGCCCTCCGGGACAGGGCACCCTCCACTTT CASSGPPGQGTLHF
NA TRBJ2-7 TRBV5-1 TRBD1 TGCGCCAGCAGCTTGGCAGGGGGTGTCGAGCAGTACTTC CASSLAGGVEQYF
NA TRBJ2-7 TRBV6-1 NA TGTGCCAGCAGCCCGGGGGTGAGCTCCTACGAGCAGTACTTC CASSPGVSSYEQYF
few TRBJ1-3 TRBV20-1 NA TGCAGTGTTAGGAGGGGGGCTGGAAACACCATATATTTT CSVRRGAGNTIYF
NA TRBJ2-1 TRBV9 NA TGTGCCAGCAGCGTCCTCCCGACAACCCCCCCGAGTGAGCAGTTCTTC CASSVLPTTPPSEQFF